This TCR beta chain was captured in a study of metastatic and nonmetastatic thyroid tumors. All patients were untreated before thyroid surgery. TCRdb re-processed the PCR reads through MiXCR. The sample holds roughly 23,000 clones; 20% to 25% are singletons and the top ten take 10% to 15%. This CDR3 contains 14 residues. The V gene's germline CDR1 is MNHNS and CDR2 SASEGT. Trimming left V 3 bases short and J 4 bases short, with 12 bases between. This clone turned up a few times. This sequence joins TRBV6-1 and TRBJ1-2; tentative D call: TRBD1 (5 bases). The sample was blood. The source of this sequence is a male donor with papillary thyroid cancer or a benign thyroid nodule (not recorded which). Some clones in this sample may be carry-over from other donors' samples. As DNA, the CDR3 is TGTGCCAGCAGTGATTTGGGGGGATCCTATGGCTACACCTTC. Its protein product is CASSDLGGSYGYTF.